This T cell receptor beta chain was sequenced during a study of PD-L1 blockade in urothelial cancer. Study overall: The analyses of blood took place 3 weeks (second dose) and 6 weeks after treatment start. The median number of T cells present in blood samples was fewer than 150,000.

Germline CDR1 is MNHEY and CDR2 is SMNVEV (reference sequence). Trimming left V 2 bases short and J 8 bases short, with 16 bases between. CDR3 size: 15 residues. Every PCR received spiked-in synthetic TCR analog templates. TCRdb's table, derived via immunoSEQ multiplex PCR, lists solely in-frame clones and lacks some. The sample yields approximately 83,000 clones, 70% to 90% seen once. This sample's time point: peripheral blood 6 weeks after treatment start. The study collected 1 to 8 samples per patient, pretreatment and on-treatment. The receptor's source is a man between 70 and 80 years old with urothelial cancer. The sample was PBMCs, taken around atezolizumab (anti-PD-L1) treatment. V and J are TRBV27 and TRBJ2-4, with D tentatively TRBD1 (7 bases). CDR3 sequence reads: CASSLRGLPGDIQYF. Here the CDR3 DNA reads TGTGCCAGCAGTTTAAGGGGGCTCCCGGGGGACATTCAGTACTTC.